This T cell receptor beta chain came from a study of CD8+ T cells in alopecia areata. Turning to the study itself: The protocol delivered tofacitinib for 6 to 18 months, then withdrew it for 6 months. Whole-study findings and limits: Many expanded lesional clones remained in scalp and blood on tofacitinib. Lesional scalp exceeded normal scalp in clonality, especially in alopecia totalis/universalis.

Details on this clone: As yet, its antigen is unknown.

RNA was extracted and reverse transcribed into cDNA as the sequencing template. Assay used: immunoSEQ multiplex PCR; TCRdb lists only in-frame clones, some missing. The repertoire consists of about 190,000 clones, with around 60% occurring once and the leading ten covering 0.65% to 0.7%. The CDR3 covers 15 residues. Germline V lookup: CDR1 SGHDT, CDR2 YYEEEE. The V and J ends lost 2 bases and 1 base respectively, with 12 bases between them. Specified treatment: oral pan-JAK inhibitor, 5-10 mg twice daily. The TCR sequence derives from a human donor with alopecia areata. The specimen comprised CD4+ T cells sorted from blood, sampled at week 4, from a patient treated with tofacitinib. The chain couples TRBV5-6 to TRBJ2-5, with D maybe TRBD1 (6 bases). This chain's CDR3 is CASSFLDRTQETQYF. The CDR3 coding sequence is TGTGCCAGCAGCTTTCTAGACAGGACCCAAGAGACCCAGTACTTC. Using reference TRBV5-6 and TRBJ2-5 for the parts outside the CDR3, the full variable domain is DAGVTQSPTHLIKTRGQQVTLRCSPKSGHDTVSWYQQALGQGPQFIFQYYEEEERQRGNFPDRFSGHQFPNYSSELNVNALLLGDSALYLCASSFLDRTQETQYFGPGTRLLVL.